This TCR beta chain came from a study of CD8 T cells in Susac syndrome. Study findings and constraints: The relatively small number of individuals in the TCR sequencing and HLA analysis was acknowledged by the study.

It was with random hexamers that about 0.45 to 1 ug RNA was reverse transcribed. The authors amplified TCR beta CDR3 across 54 Vbeta and 13 Jbeta using immunoSEQ multiplex PCR. Each CDR3 protein is one row after TCRdb ran MiXCR on the immunoSEQ multiplex PCR reads. The sample shows some 170,000 distinct CDR3 sequences, around 94% of them seen only once. With regard to this clonotype: The antigen remains unidentified.

From germline, CDR1 is GTSNPN and CDR2 SVGIG (reference sequence). V was pared by 5 bases and J by 5 bases, with 6 bases of the junction left unmatched. There are 13 residues in the CDR3. The TCR comes from a human donor with multiple sclerosis. The chain uses TRBV30 and TRBJ1-5; 7 nucleotides match TRBD1. The sample was CD4+ T cells from PBMCs. DNA of the CDR3: TGTGCCTGGTCGACAGGGAGGGATCAGCCCCAGCATTTT. Translation gives CAWSTGRDQPQHF.